This T cell receptor beta chain comes out of a study of regulatory T cells in long-lasting Graves disease. The study, taken as a whole, reports: TRBV28, TRBJ1-2 and TRBJ2-5 were segments that persistent disease favored.

About this clonotype: What it binds is unknown.

Construction of the TCR beta libraries employed iRepertoire HTBI primers in conjunction with Arm-PCR of CDR3 regions. The authors' processing: Samples collectively showed around 56 TRBV and more than 12 TRBJ segments. TCRdb fed the multiplex PCR reads into MiXCR, producing one record per CDR3 protein. In this record, the V and J calls reflect TCRdb's handling and not the investigators' own analysis. Among a few hundred thousand distinct CDR3 sequences listed, about 17% were seen once. CDR1 MGHRA and CDR2 YSYEKL come from the germline V gene. With V trimmed by 2 bases and J by 7 bases, 7 bases remained unmatched. The CDR3 loop spans 14 amino acids. The time point is: newly diagnosed GD, antithyroid drugs for less than 3 months. The authors made the TCR library using RNA they extracted from PBMCs. The same sample was also used in a study of T cells in Graves' hyperthyroidism and ophthalmopathy. That paper notes: Participants, patients aged 18 to 65, had newly diagnosed hyperthyroidism with a duration under 2 months.

V gene TRBV4-1 combines with J gene TRBJ1-1; 7 nucleotides align to TRBD1. The sequenced sample was peripheral blood mononuclear cells (PBMCs), obtained at new diagnosis, from a patient treated with antithyroid drugs. The sequence was collected from a woman aged 18-29 years with Graves disease. CDR3 coding DNA: TGCGCCAGCAGCCAAACACAGGGGTGGGGTGAAGCTTTCTTT. Translated, it gives CASSQTQGWGEAFF.